Listed below are T cell receptor beta chains from one sample, sequenced in a study of T cells in localized non-small cell lung cancer. Some clones are missing from TCRdb's copy, which holds only in-frame ones; the method was immunoSEQ multiplex PCR. Among 59,000 or so clones listed, approximately 91% were seen once. Sequenced material: peripheral blood, taken before any cancer treatment. These receptors originate from a man aged 35 to 69 with stage I lung adenocarcinoma. The CDR3 runs from the conserved cysteine through the conserved F or W. The D gene is left open where the match is weak. Clone size is stated in some rows and not others, as once, few, many or a class when expanded.

.	TRBD1	TRBV19	TRBJ1-5	CASTGTGSLYSNQPQHF	TGTGCCAGTACCGGGACAGGGTCCCTCTATAGCAATCAGCCCCAGCATTTT
.	.	TRBV6-1	TRBJ1-5	CASSEGWMTAINQPQHF	TGTGCCAGCAGTGAAGGGTGGATGACAGCTATCAATCAGCCCCAGCATTTT
.	.	TRBV11-3	TRBJ2-7	CASSLRAFYEQYF	TGTGCCAGCAGCCTCAGGGCTTTTTACGAGCAGTACTTC
.	TRBD2	TRBV14	TRBJ2-7	CASSSWTSGNYEQYF	TGTGCCAGCAGCTCCTGGACTAGCGGGAACTACGAGCAGTACTTC
.	.	TRBV6-5	TRBJ1-3	CASILRTVAGNTIYF	TGTGCCAGCATCCTACGGACAGTTGCTGGAAACACCATATATTTT
.	TRBD1	TRBV5-1	TRBJ1-2	CASSELPGQGVYGYTF	TGCGCCAGCAGCGAACTTCCAGGACAGGGAGTTTATGGCTACACCTTC
once	.	TRBV6-6	TRBJ2-1	CASSLRGIDYNEQFF	TGTGCCAGCAGCCTACGAGGAATCGACTACAATGAGCAGTTCTTC
.	.	TRBV18	TRBJ2-1	CASSPDGNNEQFF	TGTGCCAGCTCACCGGACGGCAACAATGAGCAGTTCTTC
once	.	TRBV27	TRBJ2-7	CASSLSPRVPYEQYF	TGTGCCAGCAGTTTATCTCCCCGGGTACCCTACGAGCAGTACTTC
.	TRBD1	TRBV30	TRBJ1-4	CAWSEGAGEKLFF	TGTGCCTGGAGCGAGGGGGCGGGGGAAAAACTGTTTTTT
.	.	TRBV4-3	TRBJ2-4	CASSQDRGTLAKNIQYF	TGCGCCAGCAGCCAAGATCGGGGAACTCTAGCCAAAAACATTCAGTACTTC
.	.	TRBV2	TRBJ2-1	CASSRDKYNEQFF	TGTGCCAGCAGTAGAGATAAGTACAATGAGCAGTTCTTC
.	.	TRBV18	TRBJ1-1	CASSPGRMNTEAFF	TGTGCCAGCTCACCGGGACGGATGAACACTGAAGCTTTCTTT
.	.	TRBV29-1	TRBJ1-2	CSDGSSRNYGYTF	TGCAGCGACGGTAGTTCGAGGAACTATGGCTACACCTTC
.	.	TRBV6-1	TRBJ2-3	CASSGRTVSTSTDTQYF	TGTGCCAGCAGTGGACGAACAGTTTCTACTAGCACAGATACGCAGTATTTT
few	TRBD2	TRBV11-2	TRBJ2-1	CASSPGLAGYFEQFF	TGTGCCAGCAGCCCGGGACTAGCGGGGTACTTTGAGCAGTTCTTC
.	TRBD2	TRBV4-1	TRBJ2-7	CASSQDRGTSSHEQYF	TGCGCCAGCAGCCAAGATCGGGGGACTAGCTCCCACGAGCAGTACTTC
.	.	TRBV27	TRBJ2-2	CASSKFPPVVSSTGELFF	TGTGCCAGCAGTAAGTTCCCCCCAGTGGTTAGCAGCACCGGGGAGCTGTTTTTT
.	.	TRBV11-2	TRBJ1-5	CASSGSPNQPQHF	TGTGCCAGCAGCGGCAGCCCTAATCAGCCCCAGCATTTT
.	.	TRBV4-1	TRBJ2-2	CASSHPPEPGELFF	TGCGCCAGCAGCCACCCCCCCGAGCCCGGGGAGCTGTTTTTT
once	.	TRBV7-3	TRBJ2-3	CASSPNPWGPDTQYF	TGTGCCAGCAGCCCTAACCCGTGGGGGCCGGATACGCAGTATTTT
.	.	TRBV28	TRBJ2-4	CASSSPAEGQDIQYF	TGTGCCAGCAGTTCCCCGGCCGAGGGCCAGGACATTCAGTACTTC
.	.	TRBV19	TRBJ2-5	CASSILETQYF	TGTGCCAGTAGTATCTTAGAGACCCAGTACTTC
.	.	TRBV19	TRBJ1-2	CASSPRTVNYGYTF	TGTGCCAGTAGTCCCCGGACGGTTAACTATGGCTACACCTTC
once	.	TRBV4-3	TRBJ2-2	CASSHLPAGGPNTGELFF	TGCGCCAGCAGCCACCTGCCGGCCGGCGGGCCGAACACCGGGGAGCTGTTTTTT
.	.	TRBV10-1	TRBJ2-3	CASRETSRSSTDTQYF	TGCGCCAGCCGAGAAACTAGTAGATCTAGCACAGATACGCAGTATTTT
.	TRBD2	TRBV7-9	TRBJ2-1	CASSLTWASGKNPYNEQFF	TGTGCCAGCAGCTTAACGTGGGCTAGCGGGAAGAACCCCTACAATGAGCAGTTCTTC
.	.	TRBV25-1	TRBJ2-1	CASSELGLVFGNEQFF	TGTGCCAGCAGTGAATTGGGTCTAGTGTTTGGCAATGAGCAGTTCTTC
.	TRBD1	TRBV5-1	TRBJ2-5	CASSLTGAGQETQYF	TGCGCCAGCAGCTTGACAGGGGCAGGCCAAGAGACCCAGTACTTC
.	.	TRBV4-3	TRBJ2-3	CASSQGLGTDTQYF	TGCGCCAGCAGCCAAGGCCTGGGCACAGATACGCAGTATTTT
few	.	TRBV28	TRBJ1-1	CASRRGRMNTEAFF	TGTGCCAGCAGGAGGGGACGGATGAACACTGAAGCTTTCTTT
.	TRBD1	TRBV11-3	TRBJ2-7	CASSLGTAYEQYF	TGTGCCAGCAGCCTTGGGACAGCCTACGAGCAGTACTTC
.	TRBD1	TRBV6-1	TRBJ1-4	CASSERQGATEKLFF	TGTGCCAGCAGTGAGAGACAGGGGGCTACTGAAAAACTGTTTTTT
few	TRBD2	TRBV6-1	TRBJ2-3	CASSESAASGIGDTQYF	TGTGCCAGCAGTGAAAGTGCGGCTAGCGGGATAGGAGATACGCAGTATTTT
medium-sized	.	TRBV4-2	TRBJ1-4	CASSQGQGEEKLFF	TGTGCCAGCAGCCAAGGGCAGGGAGAGGAAAAACTGTTTTTT
.	TRBD1	TRBV7-9	TRBJ2-7	CASSLAPTGGGFREQYF	TGTGCCAGCAGCTTAGCACCCACAGGGGGCGGCTTCCGCGAGCAGTACTTC
.	.	TRBV6-1	TRBJ2-2	CASMNTGELFF	TGTGCCAGCATGAACACCGGGGAGCTGTTTTTT
.	.	TRBV7-9	TRBJ1-3	CASSLEGDGNTIYF	TGTGCCAGCAGCTTAGAGGGTGATGGAAACACCATATATTTT
.	.	TRBV19	TRBJ2-2	CASKEDTGELFF	TGTGCCAGCAAAGAGGACACCGGGGAGCTGTTTTTT
.	TRBD1	TRBV30	TRBJ1-2	CARDRRNYGYTF	TGTGCCAGGGACAGGAGAAACTATGGCTACACCTTC
.	TRBD1	TRBV9	TRBJ2-3	CASSVEGTGADTQYF	TGTGCCAGCAGCGTAGAGGGGACAGGGGCAGATACGCAGTATTTT
.	.	TRBV5-4	TRBJ1-1	CASSLTGDLNTEAFF	TGTGCCAGCAGCTTGACAGGCGATTTGAACACTGAAGCTTTCTTT
.	TRBD1	TRBV5-4	TRBJ2-5	CASSRTGTGSGGTQYF	TGTGCCAGCAGCCGGACCGGGACAGGGAGTGGGGGGACCCAGTACTTC
.	TRBD2	TRBV15	TRBJ2-7	CATSREPSGFYEQYF	TGTGCCACCAGCAGAGAACCTAGCGGGTTCTACGAGCAGTACTTC
.	TRBD1	TRBV19	TRBJ2-2	CASSGWTGNTGELFF	TGTGCCAGTAGTGGGTGGACAGGGAACACCGGGGAGCTGTTTTTT